The subject of this entry is one TCR beta chain. Its antigen is still unknown. Its ends do not fully match the called genes, so a read error is possible. The study ran its PCR with 60 Vbeta and 13 Jbeta primers. The data were produced by immunoSEQ multiplex PCR, yet TCRdb's version contains in-frame clones alone and is incomplete. The table includes 150,000 to 200,000 clones, less than 90% detected once. Germline lookup yields CDR1 SSHAT and CDR2 FNYEAQ (reference sequence). The CDR3 totals 14 residues. The sample belongs to a study of cytomegalovirus exposure and HLA in healthy donors. About the study: There were 100 million to 120 million unique TCR beta sequences, drawn from roughly 200 million T cells, in an earlier analysis.

Study-wide points: Analyzed later, association rates of TCRs varied across HLA loci, with DRB1 most and HLA-C fewest.

Sequenced sample: PBMCs. This receptor was identified in a man aged 50-59 years in good health and CMV-seropositive. This rearrangement joins TRBV7-7 to TRBJ1-2; 9 bases are shared with TRBD1. The DNA of the CDR3 is TGTGCTAGCAGCCCGTTACAGGGGGCGAATGGCTACACCTTC. Amino acid sequence: CASSPLQGANGYTF.